This T cell receptor beta chain was sequenced for a study of T cells expressing NK-cell markers. Study-wide context: Source material for TCR beta repertoires consisted of sorted CD3+CD56+NKG2C+, CD3+CD56+NKG2C- and CD3+CD56-NKG2C+ T cells.

Note on this clonotype: No antigen is known for it.

Notes on the study in general: Each of 6 or 7 donors carried dominant NKG2C+ clonotypes accounting for about 1.0-7.0% of CD8+ T cells. It was still unclear whether expanded NKG2C+ T cell clones were HCMV specific. In several donors, dominant clonotypes made up about 28.3-65% of CD3+CD56-NKG2C+ cells.

TCRdb re-called the 5' RACE reads, yielding one record per CDR3 amino acid sequence without DNA. The data show 450,000 to 600,000 distinct CDR3 sequences, and the top ten clones hold approximately 3.6%. The CDR3 is made up of 14 amino acids. The sequence came from a man aged 18 to 30 in good health. The chain joins TRBV12-3 or TRBV12-4 to TRBJ1-5; TCRdb proposes TRBD1, but this gene call is untestable without DNA. Material: blood T cells: a sorted CD56 or NKG2C T cell subset, CD4+ or CD8+ T cells, or bulk PBMC T cells (not recorded which). The CDR3 sequence: CASSSPGPNQPQHF.